The 12 T cell receptor beta chains below all came from one sample that was sequenced in a study of blood T cell repertoires in COVID-19. Libraries were prepared by immunoSEQ multiplex PCR; TCRdb keeps only in-frame clonotypes and omits some of them. The table lists roughly 440,000 clones, around 89% of them singletons. The specimen was peripheral blood. These receptors were collected from a woman aged 45-59 years with COVID-19, enrolled during active disease.

The chain carries TRBV3-1 (or the pseudogene TRBV3-2) and TRBJ2-3; TRBD1 aligns across 7 bases. The CDR3 contains 12 residues. The V and J ends lost 1 base and 10 bases, in that order; junction bases with no gene match: 2. In germline, CDR1 is LGHDT, CDR2 YNNKEL (reference sequence). The CDR3 DNA is TGTGCCAGCAGCCAAGGACAGGGCGCGCAGTATTTT. The encoded protein is CASSQGQGAQYF.

The chain uses TRBV6-5 and TRBJ2-5; TRBD2 matches at 8 bases. CDR3 length: 14 amino acids. V shed 6 bases, J shed 2 bases, and the junction held 5 bases outside the gene matches. The germline V gene has CDR1 MNHEY and CDR2 SVGAGI. The CDR3 DNA sequence: TGTGCCAGCAGCCCGGGGGGGATGCAAGAGACCCAGTACTTC. Translated, it gives CASSPGGMQETQYF.

This clone was seen just once. The CDR3 protein is CASSETVGSYEQYF. DNA of the CDR3: TGCGCCAGCAGTGAGACGGTAGGGAGCTACGAGCAGTACTTC. The V and J genes are TRBV10-1 and TRBJ2-7; a weak D match, TRBD2 (5 bases). V lost 2 bases and J 3 bases, leaving 11 bases between the germline ends. The CDR3 has 14 residues. Germline CDR1 is WNHNN and CDR2 is SYGVQD (reference sequence).

This chain links TRBV5-4 with TRBJ1-1, with TRBD1 identical over 10 bases. The CDR3 length is 17 residues. The V segment lost 2 bases and the J segment 5 bases; nucleotides outside the gene matches: 12. Germline assignment: CDR1 SGHNT and CDR2 YYREEE (reference sequence). This CDR3 reads CASSFPTTGGATTEAFF. The CDR3 coding sequence is TGTGCCAGCAGCTTCCCTACGACAGGGGGCGCAACAACTGAAGCTTTCTTT.

V usage is TRBV19 and J usage is TRBJ1-4; the match to TRBD1 covers 7 bases. V lost 10 bases to trimming and J lost 6 bases; unmatched junction nucleotides: 17. The germline V gene encodes CDR1 LNHDA and CDR2 SQIVND (reference sequence). This CDR3 comprises 16 residues. DNA of the CDR3: TGTGCCACCACGACAGGGTTTAGGCGAAGGGATGAAAAACTGTTTTTT. Its protein is CATTTGFRRRDEKLFF.

The chain links TRBV6-1 to TRBJ1-5; D is unresolved. This CDR3 contains 16 residues. Germline V CDR1 and CDR2: MNHNS, SASEGT. Trimming shortened V by 4 bases and J by 0 bases, and 13 bases separated the two germline ends. The CDR3 spells CASSALAVYSNQPQHF. The CDR3 DNA reads TGTGCCAGCAGTGCTTTAGCCGTCTATAGCAATCAGCCCCAGCATTTT.

The chain combines TRBV15 with TRBJ2-1; TRBD2 might be the D (7 bases). This CDR3 region has 14 residues. The V and J ends lost 6 bases and 10 bases respectively, with 19 bases between them. Germline assignment: CDR1 LNHNV and CDR2 YYDKDF (reference sequence). CDR3 in amino acids: CATRVTGGHSEQFF. As DNA, the CDR3 is TGTGCCACCAGGGTTACGGGGGGCCACTCGGAGCAGTTCTTC.

The genes are TRBV5-5 and TRBJ1-5, with 7 bases identical to TRBD1. Germline V CDR1 and CDR2: SGHKS, YYEKEE (reference sequence). The CDR3 sequence is 15 residues long. V trimming: 1 base; J trimming: 5 bases; junction bases outside the gene matches: 6. DNA of the CDR3: TGTGCCAGCAGCTTGAATGGACAGGTTGATCAGCCCCAGCATTTT. Encoded protein: CASSLNGQVDQPQHF. The full variable domain, rest sourced from reference TRBV5-5 and TRBJ1-5, is DAGVTQSPTHLIKTRGQQVTLRCSPISGHKSVSWYQQVLGQGPQFIFQYYEKEERGRGNFPDRFSARQFPNYSSELNVNALLLGDSALYLCASSLNGQVDQPQHFGDGTRLSIL.

The CDR3 DNA is TGTGCCTGGAGTGCAATAACAGGGGGCTACGAGCAGTACTTC. Translating it yields CAWSAITGGYEQYF. The chain couples TRBV30 to TRBJ2-7, with 8 bases aligning to TRBD1. Germline-derived CDR1 and CDR2 are GTSNPN and SVGIG (reference sequence). CDR3 length equals 14 residues. The V and J ends lost 1 base and 3 bases, in that order; junction bases with no gene match: 5. Combining the CDR3 with reference TRBV30 and TRBJ2-7 gives the whole variable domain SQTIHQWPATLVQPVGSPLSLECTVEGTSNPNLYWYRQAAGRGLQLLFYSVGIGQISSEVPQNLSASRPQDRQFILSSKKLLLSDSGFYLCAWSAITGGYEQYFGPGTRLTVT.

This chain links TRBV29-1 with TRBJ1-2; D may be TRBD1 (6 bases). Per germline, CDR1 SQVTM and CDR2 ANQGSEA. The CDR3 has 12 residues. V was pared by 6 bases and J by 8 bases, with 16 bases between. CDR3 DNA: TGCAGCGTCCCTACAGGGTTCGGGGGCTACACCTTC. Translation gives CSVPTGFGGYTF.

J is TRBJ2-7 and V is TRBV6-5; 10 nucleotides align to TRBD1. V lost 8 bases, J lost 4 bases, and 5 bases stayed unmatched. The CDR3 is 13 amino acids. CDR1 and CDR2 (germline): MNHEY, SVGAGI. CDR3 amino acids: CASGTGVRYEQYF. The CDR3 DNA sequence: TGTGCCAGCGGGACAGGGGTGCGATACGAGCAGTACTTC.

The chain uses TRBV11-2 and TRBJ1-3; TRBD1 matches at 7 bases. Unmatched junction bases numbered 6, after V lost 4 bases and J lost 0 bases. The CDR3 has 16 residues. The germline V gene encodes CDR1 SGHAT and CDR2 FQNNGV. Written as DNA, the CDR3 is TGTGCCAGCAGCTCAACAGGGGCTCTCTCTGGAAACACCATATATTTT. It translates to CASSSTGALSGNTIYF. Full variable domain (outside the CDR3, taken from reference TRBV11-2 and TRBJ1-3): EAGVAQSPRYKIIEKRQSVAFWCNPISGHATLYWYQQILGQGPKLLIQFQNNGVVDDSQLPKDRFSAERLKGVDSTLKIQPAKLEDSAVYLCASSSTGALSGNTIYFGEGSWLTVV.